Below are 21 T cell receptor beta chains sequenced from a single sample in a study of CD8 T cells in Susac syndrome. An amount of RNA that ranged from roughly 0.5 to 1 ug was reverse transcribed with random hexamers. In TCRdb, the immunoSEQ multiplex PCR reads were re-called with MiXCR into one record per CDR3 protein. The sample holds over 350,000 distinct CDR3 sequences, approximately 85% seen once. The sequencing input was CD8+ T cells from PBMCs. The receptors come from a human donor with multiple sclerosis.

The table lists this clonotype with a few counts. The chain is built from TRBV5-1 and TRBJ2-2; TRBD1 matches 10 bases. The CDR3 is made up of 15 amino acids. Germline V gene lookup returns CDR1 SGHRS and CDR2 YFSETQ. V was clipped by 3 bases and J by 6 bases; unmatched bases: 5. CDR3 region: CASSSGQGIAGELFF. The CDR3 DNA reads TGCGCCAGCAGCTCGGGACAGGGGATAGCCGGGGAGCTGTTTTTT.

CDR3 loop: CASSPDGDSNQPQHF. Written as DNA, the CDR3 is TGCGCCAGCAGTCCGGACGGGGATAGCAATCAGCCCCAGCATTTT. The rearrangement joins TRBV4-1 to TRBJ1-5; D is unclear. The CDR3 is made up of 15 amino acids. Per germline, CDR1 MGHRA and CDR2 YSYEKL. Deletions cut 6 bases from V and 0 bases from J, with 12 bases between.

This clonotype appeared a single time. V is TRBV5-1 and J is TRBJ2-7; D possibly uses TRBD1 or TRBD2 (5 bases each). V gave up 2 bases and J gave up 5 bases, with 14 bases separating them. Germline assignment: CDR1 SGHRS and CDR2 YFSETQ. The CDR3 contains 14 residues. The CDR3 DNA sequence: TGCGCCAGCAGCTTCGGGACCGGATCGGACGAGCAGTACTTC. Translated, it gives CASSFGTGSDEQYF.

This chain uses TRBV29-1 with TRBJ2-7; a possible D gene is TRBD1 (6 bases). The V and J ends lost 6 bases and 6 bases respectively, with 12 bases between them. This CDR3 is 11 amino acids long. CDR1 is SQVTM, CDR2 ANQGSEA, per germline. CDR3 amino acids: CSVPRGSEQYF. Written as DNA, the CDR3 is TGCAGCGTACCCAGGGGATCCGAGCAGTACTTC.

The chain has TRBV7-9 and TRBJ2-1, with D possibly matching TRBD1 (6 bases). Germline CDR1 reads SEHNR; CDR2 reads FQNEAQ (reference sequence). Trimming took 1 base from V and 2 from J, leaving 12 bases between them. The CDR3 is made up of 16 amino acids. CDR3 bases: TGTGCCAGCAGCTTAGGACAGGAGGATGCCTACAATGAGCAGTTCTTC. Its protein product is CASSLGQEDAYNEQFF.

The chain employs TRBV7-9 and TRBJ2-7, with D perhaps TRBD2 (5 bases). Germline V gene data show CDR1 as SEHNR and CDR2 as FQNEAQ (reference sequence). The CDR3 runs to 16 residues. Trimming pared 5 bases from V and 5 bases from J, leaving 22 bases between. The CDR3: CASSPLFVTTRDEQYF. In DNA form, the CDR3 reads TGTGCCAGCAGCCCCCTCTTCGTGACTACGCGGGACGAGCAGTACTTC.

The V gene is TRBV30, the J gene TRBJ2-3, with D perhaps TRBD1 (5 bases). The germline V gene has CDR1 GTSNPN and CDR2 SVGIG (reference sequence). The ends were cut back, 7 bases at V and 4 bases at J, with 15 bases in the middle. This CDR3 region has 13 residues. In DNA, the CDR3 is TGTGCCTTGGACACTTTTTCACCAGATACGCAGTATTTT. This gives the protein CALDTFSPDTQYF.

The chain links TRBV4-1 to TRBJ1-1; D is possibly TRBD1 (6 bases). The CDR3 is 14 residues long. V was trimmed by 1 base and J by 5 bases, leaving 11 bases between them. Germline CDR1 MGHRA, CDR2 YSYEKL. Here the CDR3 reads CASSQAQGWTEAFF. The CDR3 DNA follows: TGCGCCAGCAGCCAAGCGCAGGGGTGGACTGAAGCTTTCTTT.

This chain joins TRBV15 and TRBJ2-7; 8 nucleotides align to TRBD1. Germline CDR1 and CDR2: LNHNV and YYDKDF (reference sequence). Losses at the gene ends were 3 bases for V and 2 bases for J; bases not matched to a gene: 3. The CDR3 covers 14 residues. The CDR3 reads CATSSTTGAYEQYF. CDR3 nucleotides: TGTGCCACCAGCAGTACGACAGGGGCCTACGAGCAGTACTTC.

The chain uses TRBV12-3 or TRBV12-4 and TRBJ2-5; TRBD1 aligns across 7 bases. This CDR3 has 15 amino acids. V was pared by 5 bases and J by 2 bases, with 8 bases of the junction left unmatched. CDR3 bases: TGTGCCAGCAGTAAACCGCCGGGACAGCAAGAGACCCAGTACTTC. This codes for CASSKPPGQQETQYF.

A remark on this clonotype: As the CDR3 is not closed by the conserved phenylalanine or tryptophan, this likely results from a read error. DNA for the CDR3: TGTGCCTGGGCCCTCACTGGCGGGTCTGAAGCTTTCCTT. It encodes CAWALTGGSEAFL. The rearrangement links TRBV30 to TRBJ1-1, with D uncertain. V lost 5 bases, J lost 6 bases, and 16 bases lay in between. This CDR3 contains 13 residues. Germline CDR1 GTSNPN, CDR2 SVGIG (reference sequence).

Only one count was recorded for this clonotype. The rearrangement joins TRBV27 to TRBJ1-1; 11 bases are shared with TRBD1. This CDR3 has 15 residues. J gave up 3 bases and V 6 bases, and 6 bases lay outside the gene matches. Germline loops: CDR1 MNHEY, CDR2 SMNVEV (reference sequence). The CDR3 here is CASRTSGQGDTEAFF. The CDR3 DNA follows: TGTGCCAGCAGGACTTCGGGACAGGGGGACACTGAAGCTTTCTTT.

The chain carries TRBV7-6 and TRBJ2-1; no definite D call. The CDR3 contains 13 residues. Trimming shortened V by 0 bases and J by 9 bases, and 9 bases separated the two germline ends. Germline CDR1 SGHVS, CDR2 FNYEAQ. CDR3 coding DNA: TGTGCCAGCAGCTTAGCGGGTCAGCCTGAGCAGTTCTTC. Its translation: CASSLAGQPEQFF.

The CDR3 coding sequence is TGCAGTGCTTACAGGACCTTCCCGTCGAATGGCTACACCTTC. This gives the protein CSAYRTFPSNGYTF. V and J are TRBV20-1 and TRBJ1-2; weak D call: TRBD1 (5 bases). Germline loops: CDR1 DFQATT, CDR2 SNEGSKA (reference sequence). The CDR3 is 14 residues long. Deletions cut 5 bases from V and 6 bases from J, with 19 bases between.

This CDR3 is CASRVFGSSTDTQYF. In DNA, the CDR3 is TGTGCCAGCAGGGTATTCGGGAGTTCGACAGATACGCAGTATTTT. The chain is built from TRBV28 and TRBJ2-3, with D possibly being TRBD2 (6 bases). The germline V and J ends were trimmed by 6 bases and 3 bases, with 16 bases remaining between them. CDR1 is MDHEN, CDR2 SYDVKM, per germline. This CDR3 spans 15 amino acids.

V and J are TRBV6-4 and TRBJ1-3; 8 bases fit TRBD1. The junction had 10 bases not matched to a gene; V was cut back by 7 bases and J by 8 bases. CDR1 and CDR2 (germline): MRHNA, SNTAGT. This CDR3 has 14 residues. DNA for the CDR3: TGTGCCAGCATCGACAGGGGAGGGTGGTACACCATATATTTT. Translating it yields CASIDRGGWYTIYF.

The chain joins TRBV2 to TRBJ2-2; 9 bases line up with TRBD2. After removal of 2 bases from V and 1 base from J, the junction contained 8 bases not matched to a gene. The CDR3 is 18 residues long. Germline CDR1 and CDR2: SNHLY and FYNNEI. CDR3 amino acids: CASSETSGRSENTGELFF. The CDR3 bases are TGTGCCAGCAGTGAAACCAGCGGGAGGTCAGAGAACACCGGGGAGCTGTTTTTT.

As concerns this clonotype: The junction and the germline gene differ at one end; a read error may be behind it. The chain employs TRBV28 and TRBJ1-1; D gene uncertain. This CDR3 comprises 15 residues. Germline V gives CDR1 MDHEN, CDR2 SYDVKM. CDR3 in DNA: TGTGCCAGCAGTGTCCGAGGCGGTATGAACACTGAAGTTTTCTTT. This sequence encodes CASSVRGGMNTEVFF.

The chain couples TRBV6-5 to TRBJ1-1; D is possibly TRBD1 (5 bases). Germline CDR1 MNHEY, CDR2 SVGAGI. The CDR3 contains 12 residues. The V gene lost 8 bases and the J gene lost 5 bases, with 12 bases spanning the gap. As DNA, the CDR3 is TGTGCCAGCGAGGGGATTGGTACTGAAGCTTTCTTT. This encodes CASEGIGTEAFF.

The chain recombines TRBV4-1 with TRBJ1-2; no clear D gene. The germline V gene encodes CDR1 MGHRA and CDR2 YSYEKL. The CDR3 loop spans 13 amino acids. The V and J ends lost 0 bases and 2 bases respectively, with 4 bases between them. CDR3 residues: CASSQDNNYGYTF. As DNA, the CDR3 is TGCGCCAGCAGCCAAGATAACAACTATGGCTACACCTTC.

The V call is TRBV20-1, the J call TRBJ2-2; 10 bases are shared with TRBD1. J was trimmed by 6 bases and V by 3 bases; bases with no gene match: 4. This CDR3 region has 14 residues. CDR1 and CDR2 (germline): DFQATT, SNEGSKA (reference sequence). CDR3 in DNA: TGCAGTGCTAGCGGGACAGGGGAATCCGGGGAGCTGTTTTTT. It specifies CSASGTGESGELFF.